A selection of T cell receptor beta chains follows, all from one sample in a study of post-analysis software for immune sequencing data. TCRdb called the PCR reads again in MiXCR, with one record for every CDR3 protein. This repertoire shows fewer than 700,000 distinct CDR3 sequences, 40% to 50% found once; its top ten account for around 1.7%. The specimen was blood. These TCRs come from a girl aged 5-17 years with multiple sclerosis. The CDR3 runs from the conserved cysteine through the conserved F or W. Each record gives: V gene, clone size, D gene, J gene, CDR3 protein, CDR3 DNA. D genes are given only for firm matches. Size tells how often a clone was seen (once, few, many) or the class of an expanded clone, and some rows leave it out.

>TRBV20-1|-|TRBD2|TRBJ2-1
CSALSGASPNEQFF
TGCAGTGCCCTTAGCGGGGCCAGCCCCAATGAGCAGTTCTTC
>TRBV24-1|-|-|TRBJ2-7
CATSDSRGAGHEQYF
TGTGCCACCAGTGATAGCCGGGGAGCAGGGCACGAGCAGTACTTC
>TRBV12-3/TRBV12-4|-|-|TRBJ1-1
CASRVQGTEAFF
TGTGCCAGCAGAGTACAGGGTACTGAAGCTTTCTTT
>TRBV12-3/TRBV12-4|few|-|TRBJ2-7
CASSLGQTFSEQYF
TGTGCCAGCAGTTTAGGACAGACATTTAGCGAGCAGTACTTC
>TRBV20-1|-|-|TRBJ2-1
CSARASTSRRNNEQFF
TGCAGTGCTAGGGCATCAACTAGCAGGAGAAACAATGAGCAGTTCTTC
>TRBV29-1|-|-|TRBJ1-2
CSVDRGDYGYTF
TGCAGCGTTGACAGGGGCGACTATGGCTACACCTTC
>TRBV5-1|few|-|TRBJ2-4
CASSLVLYGDIQYF
TGCGCCAGCAGCTTGGTACTTTATGGGGACATTCAGTACTTC
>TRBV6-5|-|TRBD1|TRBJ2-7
CASSSIGQGDAYEQYF
TGTGCCAGCAGTTCCATAGGACAGGGAGACGCCTACGAGCAGTACTTC
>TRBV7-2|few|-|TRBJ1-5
CASSLSTSNQPQHF
TGTGCCAGCAGCTTAAGTACTAGCAATCAGCCCCAGCATTTT
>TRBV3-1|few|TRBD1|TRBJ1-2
CASSHRQGGNYGYTF
TGTGCCAGCAGCCACAGACAGGGTGGGAACTATGGCTACACCTTC
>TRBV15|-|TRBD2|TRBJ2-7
CATSRDFIAGVNDEQYF
TGTGCCACCAGCAGAGATTTTATAGCGGGGGTTAACGATGAGCAGTACTTC
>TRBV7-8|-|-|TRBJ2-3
CASSTRPSTDTQYF
TGTGCCAGCAGCACCAGACCTAGCACAGATACGCAGTATTTT
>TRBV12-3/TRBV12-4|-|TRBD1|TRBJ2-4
CASSKTGGSAKNIQYF
TGTGCCAGCAGTAAAACAGGGGGTTCGGCCAAAAACATTCAGTACTTC
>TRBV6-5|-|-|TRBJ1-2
CASSYSRGEGRVNYGYTF
TGTGCCAGCAGTTACTCGAGGGGCGAGGGAAGGGTAAACTATGGCTACACCTTC
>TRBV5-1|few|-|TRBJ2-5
CASSWGRGKETQYF
TGCGCCAGCAGCTGGGGGAGGGGGAAAGAGACCCAGTACTTC
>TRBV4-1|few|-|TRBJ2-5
CASSQESPGDETQYF
TGCGCCAGCAGCCAAGAGTCCCCGGGAGATGAGACCCAGTACTTC
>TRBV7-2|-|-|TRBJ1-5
CASSQNRVGNQPQHF
TGTGCCAGCAGCCAGAACAGGGTCGGGAATCAGCCCCAGCATTTT
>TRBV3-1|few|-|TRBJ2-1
CASSRRGGVGHNEQFF
TGTGCCAGCAGCCGACGAGGCGGAGTAGGCCACAATGAGCAGTTCTTC
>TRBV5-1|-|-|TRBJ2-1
CASSLRELEEQFF
TGCGCCAGCAGCTTGCGGGAGTTAGAAGAGCAGTTCTTC
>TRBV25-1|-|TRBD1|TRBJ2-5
CASSGTGGAKTQYF
TGTGCCAGCAGTGGGACAGGGGGCGCGAAGACCCAGTACTTC
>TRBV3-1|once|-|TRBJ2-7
CASSLQVSYKQYF
TGTGCCAGCAGCCTACAGGTCTCCTACAAGCAGTACTTC
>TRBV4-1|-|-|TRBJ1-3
CASSQDRGAGNTIYF
TGCGCCAGCAGCCAAGACAGGGGCGCCGGAAACACCATATATTTT
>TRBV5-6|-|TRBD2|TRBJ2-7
CASSLAPSGALSYEQYF
TGTGCCAGCAGCTTGGCCCCTAGCGGGGCGCTCTCCTACGAGCAGTACTTC
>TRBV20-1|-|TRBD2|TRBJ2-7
CSASRAGGPSYEQYF
TGCAGTGCTAGTAGAGCGGGAGGGCCTTCTTACGAGCAGTACTTC
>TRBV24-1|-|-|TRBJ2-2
CVTSDLRLGVNTGELFF
TGTGTCACCAGTGATTTGCGGCTGGGAGTGAACACCGGGGAGCTGTTTTTT
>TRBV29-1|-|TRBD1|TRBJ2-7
CSAADRDRGEQYF
TGCAGCGCTGCGGACAGGGACAGGGGTGAGCAGTACTTC
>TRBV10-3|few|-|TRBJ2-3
CAISESRDTRTDTQYF
TGTGCCATCAGTGAGTCGAGGGACACTCGCACAGATACGCAGTATTTT
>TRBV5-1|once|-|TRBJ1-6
CASSDLYGTDNSPLHF
TGCGCCAGCAGCGACCTTTACGGGACGGATAATTCACCCCTCCACTTT